One and the same sample provided the 18 T cell receptor beta chains below, sequenced in a study of cytomegalovirus exposure and HLA in healthy donors. Profiled with immunoSEQ multiplex PCR; TCRdb holds only in-frame clones, not every one. The data show about 200,000 clones, roughly 84% seen once. Sequenced sample: PBMCs. The source of these receptors is a woman aged 25-40 years in good health and CMV-seropositive.

This chain links TRBV6-5 with TRBJ2-2; D is uncertain. V was pared by 6 bases and J by 4 bases, with 15 bases between. The CDR3 length is 15 residues. In germline, CDR1 is MNHEY, CDR2 SVGAGI. The CDR3 loop reads CASSRYTPGTGELFF. The CDR3 DNA follows: TGTGCCAGCAGCAGATACACCCCGGGCACCGGGGAGCTGTTTTTT.

The V gene is TRBV2, the J gene TRBJ1-5, with 7 bases identical to TRBD1. From germline, CDR1 is SNHLY and CDR2 FYNNEI. Trimming removed 6 bases from V and 0 bases from J; junction bases left unmatched: 8. There are 16 residues in the CDR3. The CDR3 DNA sequence: TGTGCCAGCAGGGCAGGGGGACCTGGTAGCAATCAGCCCCAGCATTTT. Protein product: CASRAGGPGSNQPQHF.

This clone was counted at least ten times. V and J are TRBV5-1 and TRBJ2-1; D not resolved. There are 12 residues in the CDR3. Germline CDR1 reads SGHRS; CDR2 reads YFSETQ. Trimming pared 5 bases from V and 8 bases from J, leaving 11 bases between. CDR3 amino acids: CASSPPHDEQFF. CDR3 in DNA: TGCGCCAGCAGTCCCCCACACGATGAGCAGTTCTTC.

This CDR3 reads CASSQVQQGAAFF. The CDR3 coding sequence is TGTGCCAGCAGCCAAGTACAACAGGGCGCCGCTTTCTTT. This sequence joins TRBV14 and TRBJ1-1; tentative D call: TRBD1 (6 bases). This CDR3 is 13 amino acids long. Deletions cut 1 base from V and 11 bases from J, with 14 bases between. Looked up from germline, CDR1 is SGHDN and CDR2 is FVKESK.

This rearrangement joins TRBV28 to TRBJ2-7; 10 bases map to TRBD1. The CDR3 extends over 15 amino acids. The germline CDR1 and CDR2 sequences are MDHEN and SYDVKM. Unmatched junction bases numbered 6, after V lost 2 bases and J lost 5 bases. CDR3 in amino acids: CASSLGGQGVHEQYF. CDR3 nucleotides: TGTGCCAGCAGTTTAGGTGGACAGGGGGTCCACGAGCAGTACTTC.

The rearrangement links TRBV29-1 to TRBJ1-2; 10 nucleotides align to TRBD1. V was pared by 7 bases and J by 7 bases, with 9 bases of the junction left unmatched. The CDR3 is 13 amino acids. CDR1 is SQVTM, CDR2 ANQGSEA, per germline. CDR3 DNA sequence: TGCAGCGCAGGGACAGGGGACGGTGGTGGCTACACCTTC. Its protein is CSAGTGDGGGYTF.

The V and J genes are TRBV2 and TRBJ1-5, with D uncertain. The germline V gene has CDR1 SNHLY and CDR2 FYNNEI. The CDR3 spans 14 residues. Trimming took 4 bases from V and 2 from J, leaving 9 bases between them. As DNA, the CDR3 is TGTGCCAGCAGTGTGGAGGGAGGCAATCAGCCCCAGCATTTT. It translates to CASSVEGGNQPQHF.

This clone was observed a single time. The chain joins TRBV7-3 to TRBJ2-7; TRBD2 matches 14 bases. In germline, CDR1 is SGHTA, CDR2 FQGTGA. The CDR3 length is 14 residues. V lost 5 bases, J lost 6 bases, and 3 bases stayed unmatched. The CDR3 protein is CASSDGLAGGEQYF. The CDR3 bases are TGTGCCAGCAGCGACGGACTAGCGGGAGGCGAGCAGTACTTC.

The V call is TRBV6-5, the J call TRBJ2-3, with 7 bases fitting TRBD2. Germline lookup yields CDR1 MNHEY and CDR2 SVGAGI. The CDR3 is 14 residues long. V shed 2 bases, J shed 6 bases, and the junction held 5 bases outside the gene matches. The CDR3 nucleotides read TGTGCCAGCAGTTACGCGGGAGTGGGTGATACGCAGTATTTT. As protein: CASSYAGVGDTQYF.

V gene TRBV18 combines with J gene TRBJ2-7; 9 nucleotides agree with TRBD1. CDR3 length equals 16 residues. The germline gives CDR1 KGHSH, CDR2 LQKENI. With 2 bases clipped from V and 0 bases from J, the junction kept 5 bases outside the gene matches. For the CDR3, the DNA is TGTGCCAGCTCACCAAGACAGGGGGGAAGCTCCTACGAGCAGTACTTC. It encodes CASSPRQGGSSYEQYF.

This clone was seen once. This chain links TRBV2 with TRBJ2-5, with D tentatively TRBD2 (6 bases). Per the germline V gene, CDR1 is SNHLY and CDR2 is FYNNEI. The CDR3 has 13 amino acids. V lost 5 bases to trimming and J lost 4 bases, with 11 bases between them. This CDR3 is CASSRLVVETQYF. CDR3 DNA sequence: TGTGCCAGCAGTAGACTAGTTGTAGAGACCCAGTACTTC.

This clone was seen more than once but under ten times. This sequence joins TRBV5-1 and TRBJ1-5, with 8 positions matching TRBD1. With V trimmed by 3 bases and J by 6 bases, 8 bases remained unmatched. The CDR3 spans 15 residues. CDR1 SGHRS and CDR2 YFSETQ come from the germline V gene. CDR3 in amino acids: CASSSGTGLGQPQHF. DNA of the CDR3: TGCGCCAGCAGCTCGGGGACAGGTTTGGGTCAGCCCCAGCATTTT.

V and J are TRBV7-2 and TRBJ2-1; D is unresolved. V shed 1 base and J shed 15 bases, with 10 bases lying between them. Germline CDR1 is SGHTA and CDR2 is FQGNSA. This CDR3 region has 11 residues. CDR3 loop: CASSLGGSLFF. The CDR3 DNA reads TGTGCCAGCAGCTTAGGAGGCAGCTTGTTCTTC.

The chain is built from TRBV9 and TRBJ2-6; D is perhaps TRBD1 (7 bases). CDR3 length: 18 amino acids. Between the trimmed V and J ends, which lost 0 bases and 0 bases, there was a span of 13 bases. Looked up from germline, CDR1 is SGDLS and CDR2 is YYNGEE. The CDR3 DNA is TGTGCCAGCAGCGTAGCCGGGCAGGGGGGCTCTGGGGCCAACGTCCTGACTTTC. It encodes CASSVAGQGGSGANVLTF.

On this clone: The sample carries other DNA sequences with the same CDR3. V is TRBV30 and J is TRBJ1-1; tentatively, D is TRBD1 (5 bases). The CDR3 extends over 13 amino acids. The germline V and J ends were trimmed by 3 bases and 0 bases, with 8 bases remaining between them. Germline V gives CDR1 GTSNPN, CDR2 SVGIG (reference sequence). CDR3 nucleotide sequence: TGTGCCTGGAGCCGGGGGGTGAACACTGAAGCTTTCTTT. Translating gives CAWSRGVNTEAFF.

Here the CDR3 DNA reads TGTGCCAGCAGCCCCCGACTAGCGGGAGTGTCTGAGCAGTTCTTC. Translated: CASSPRLAGVSEQFF. V gene TRBV14 combines with J gene TRBJ2-1; 12 bases are a match to TRBD2. CDR3 size: 15 residues. With 4 bases clipped from V and 9 bases from J, the junction kept 7 bases outside the gene matches. Germline values: CDR1 SGHDN, CDR2 FVKESK.

The CDR3 loop reads CASSEGLLRARNEQFF. The CDR3 DNA sequence: TGTGCCAGCAGTGAAGGACTACTACGGGCGCGTAATGAGCAGTTCTTC. The rearrangement links TRBV2 to TRBJ2-1; D is perhaps TRBD2 (5 bases). CDR3 length: 16 amino acids. The V end was cut by 1 base, the J end by 7 bases, with 17 bases between. Germline values: CDR1 SNHLY, CDR2 FYNNEI. The variable domain in full, completed from reference TRBV2 and TRBJ2-1, reads EPEVTQTPSHQVTQMGQEVILRCVPISNHLYFYWYRQILGQKVEFLVSFYNNEISEKSEIFDDQFSVERPDGSNFTLKIRSTKLEDSAMYFCASSEGLLRARNEQFFGPGTRLTVL.

This chain links TRBV5-1 with TRBJ2-2; weak D call: TRBD2 (5 bases). Germline values: CDR1 SGHRS, CDR2 YFSETQ. Trimming shortened V by 3 bases and J by 0 bases, and 15 bases separated the two germline ends. CDR3 length: 17 amino acids. CDR3 region: CASSSPDGGANTGELFF. The CDR3 coding sequence is TGCGCCAGCAGCTCCCCGGACGGAGGCGCGAACACCGGGGAGCTGTTTTTT. Variable domain in full (rest from reference TRBV5-1 and TRBJ2-2): KAGVTQTPRYLIKTRGQQVTLSCSPISGHRSVSWYQQTPGQGLQFLFEYFSETQRNKGNFPGRFSGRQFSNSRSEMNVSTLELGDSALYLCASSSPDGGANTGELFFGEGSRLTVL.